This TCR beta chain was sequenced during a study of shared clonotypes between healthy human individuals. Whole-study results and caveats: Among donors, sharing of clonotypes was expected to be affected by sequencing depth. With few donors, the genetic and exposure-history diversity represented was limited.

Trimming cost V 4 bases and J 1 base, with 14 bases left between them. Germline V CDR1 and CDR2: MNHNS, SASEGT. This CDR3 has 16 amino acids. Researchers partitioned CD4+ cells into CD45RA+ naive and CD45RA-negative memory subsets. With regard to this clone: Its cognate antigen is unknown.

Sequencing was performed with immunoSEQ multiplex PCR; in TCRdb, only in-frame clones are kept and a portion is missing. Counted here are 950,000 to 1,100,000 clones, 70% to 80% occurring once; the ten biggest clones make up roughly 1.5%. The chain links TRBV6-1 to TRBJ2-4; the D call may be TRBD1 or TRBD2 (5 bases each). The clonotype originates from a man aged 18 to 30 in good health. The sequencing input was memory CD4+ T cells sorted from blood. Subset here: CD45RA-negative fraction. DNA of the CDR3: TGTGCCAGCAGTGGAGAGGGATGGGGGGCCAAAAACATTCAGTACTTC. This gives the protein CASSGEGWGAKNIQYF.